The next 25 T cell receptor beta chains were all read from a single sample in a study of technical replicates of blood from several donors. This table comes from immunoSEQ multiplex PCR, and its TCRdb copy is limited to in-frame clones, with some not included. The profile shows nearly 90,000 clones, roughly 94% of them singletons. The material sequenced was T cells isolated from PBMCs. The receptors were gathered from a human donor in good health.

V and J are TRBV29-1 and TRBJ2-2; D uncertain. The germline V gene has CDR1 SQVTM and CDR2 ANQGSEA. V lost 6 bases and J lost 0, with 2 bases in between. The CDR3 runs 11 residues. The CDR3 here is CSVANTGELFF. The CDR3 nucleotides read TGCAGCGTCGCGAACACCGGGGAGCTGTTTTTT.

The rearrangement links TRBV5-6 to TRBJ2-1, with 8 bases fitting TRBD2. Germline V gene data show CDR1 as SGHDT and CDR2 as YYEEEE. V lost 2 bases and J lost 8; bases outside the gene matches: 6. The length of the CDR3 is 14 residues. The CDR3 bases are TGTGCCAGCAGCTTAGCGGGAGCAGGCGATGAGCAGTTCTTC. The encoded protein is CASSLAGAGDEQFF.

The CDR3 region has the DNA TGTGCCAGCAGCGTAGGTAATGAGGGAGAGAGAGACTATGGCTACACCTTC. Translating gives CASSVGNEGERDYGYTF. The rearrangement links TRBV9 to TRBJ1-2; no clear D. Germline V gives CDR1 SGDLS, CDR2 YYNGEE. This CDR3 is built from 17 residues. Trimming left V 0 bases short and J 3 bases short, with 18 bases between.

The chain couples TRBV11-2 to TRBJ2-7; TRBD1 aligns across 8 bases. This CDR3 comprises 13 residues. The junction had 1 base not matched to a gene; V was cut back by 2 bases and J by 4 bases. Germline CDR1 and CDR2: SGHAT and FQNNGV. The CDR3 region is CASSLRQGYEQYF. CDR3 DNA sequence: TGTGCCAGCAGCTTACGACAGGGGTACGAGCAGTACTTC.

The CDR3 spells CASSRGQGFYEQYF. CDR3 sequence (DNA): TGTGCCAGTTCCAGGGGACAGGGGTTCTACGAGCAGTACTTC. The chain has TRBV19 and TRBJ2-7; TRBD1 aligns across 10 bases. V was pared by 8 bases and J by 3 bases, with 7 bases of the junction left unmatched. This CDR3 has 14 residues. Germline loops: CDR1 LNHDA, CDR2 SQIVND (reference sequence).

This chain joins TRBV25-1 and TRBJ2-2, with D unresolved. The CDR3 runs to 15 residues. The V end was cut by 3 bases, the J end by 2 bases, with 10 bases between. Per the germline V gene, CDR1 is MGHDK and CDR2 is SYGVNS. The CDR3 DNA reads TGTGCCAGCAGTGAGGGCTCCCCAAACACCGGGGAGCTGTTTTTT. Translated, it gives CASSEGSPNTGELFF. Together with reference TRBV25-1 and TRBJ2-2, the CDR3 gives the full variable domain: EADIYQTPRYLVIGTGKKITLECSQTMGHDKMYWYQQDPGMELHLIHYSYGVNSTEKGDLSSESTVSRIRTEHFPLTLESARPSHTSQYLCASSEGSPNTGELFFGEGSRLTVL.

The chain is built from TRBV5-4 and TRBJ1-2; 8 bases are a match to TRBD1. The CDR3 spans 13 residues. Germline lookup yields CDR1 SGHNT and CDR2 YYREEE (reference sequence). Trimming took 4 bases from V and 6 from J; bases not matched to a gene: 5. In DNA form, the CDR3 reads TGTGCCAGCAGCAGGACAGGGTTGGATGGCTACACCTTC. Its protein is CASSRTGLDGYTF.

The chain couples TRBV5-1 to TRBJ2-5, with D unclear. The germline gives CDR1 SGHRS, CDR2 YFSETQ. This CDR3 region has 12 residues. Trimming cost V 0 bases and J 4 bases, with 4 bases left between them. CDR3 DNA: TGCGCCAGCAGCTTGGATCGAGAGACCCAGTACTTC. This gives the protein CASSLDRETQYF.

V and J are TRBV30 and TRBJ2-7; D unresolved. The CDR3 sequence is 11 residues long. Per the germline V gene, CDR1 is GTSNPN and CDR2 is SVGIG (reference sequence). The V gene lost 0 bases and the J gene lost 4 bases, with 4 bases spanning the gap. CDR3 in DNA: TGTGCCTGGAGTGTACTGTACGAGCAGTACTTC. It encodes CAWSVLYEQYF.

The gene calls are TRBV30 and TRBJ2-1; 7 nucleotides line up with TRBD2. The germline V gene has CDR1 GTSNPN and CDR2 SVGIG (reference sequence). V gave up 0 bases and J gave up 6 bases; unmatched junction bases: 5. The CDR3 sequence is 14 residues long. CDR3 loop: CAWSVLGGSNEQFF. DNA of the CDR3: TGTGCCTGGAGTGTACTAGGCGGGAGCAATGAGCAGTTCTTC.

The chain joins TRBV9 to TRBJ2-7, with 8 bases matching TRBD2. CDR1 SGDLS and CDR2 YYNGEE come from the germline V gene. The V segment lost 4 bases and the J segment 0 bases; nucleotides outside the gene matches: 3. This CDR3 comprises 14 residues. The chain's CDR3 is CASSTSGISYEQYF. The CDR3 DNA reads TGTGCCAGCAGCACTAGCGGTATCTCCTACGAGCAGTACTTC.

This chain connects TRBV7-3 to TRBJ2-7, with 10 nucleotides matching TRBD1. CDR3 length equals 14 residues. Germline loops: CDR1 SGHTA, CDR2 FQGTGA. The V and J ends lost 2 bases and 5 bases, in that order; junction bases with no gene match: 3. The CDR3: CASSLQGQGDEQYF. The CDR3 bases are TGTGCCAGCAGCTTACAAGGACAGGGGGACGAGCAGTACTTC.

This chain joins TRBV2 and TRBJ2-7; 7 nucleotides agree with TRBD2. Germline V lookup: CDR1 SNHLY, CDR2 FYNNEI. The CDR3 is 14 residues long. V lost 5 bases, J lost 5 bases, and 9 bases stayed unmatched. Here the CDR3 DNA reads TGTGCCAGCAGTATTCCGACTAGCAGCCACGAGCAGTACTTC. Amino acids: CASSIPTSSHEQYF.

CDR3 sequence: CASSGTGWDTQYF. The DNA of the CDR3 is TGTGCCAGCAGCGGGACAGGGTGGGATACGCAGTATTTT. The chain has TRBV5-6 and TRBJ2-3; TRBD1 agrees at 9 bases. The CDR3 totals 13 residues. V lost 4 bases, J lost 6 bases, and 3 bases stayed unmatched. Germline V gene data show CDR1 as SGHDT and CDR2 as YYEEEE.

A single count supports this clone. This rearrangement joins TRBV5-1 to TRBJ2-3; unclear D gene. From germline, CDR1 is SGHRS and CDR2 YFSETQ. Trimming stripped 5 bases from V and 2 bases from J, with 3 bases between. This CDR3 comprises 11 residues. DNA of the CDR3: TGCGCCAGCAGTAACACAGATACGCAGTATTTT. Translating gives CASSNTDTQYF.

This clone was observed once. The J gene is TRBJ1-2, the V gene TRBV5-6, with D hard to call. CDR3 length: 13 amino acids. Germline V gene data show CDR1 as SGHDT and CDR2 as YYEEEE. V was pared by 3 bases and J by 2 bases, with 8 bases between. The CDR3 protein is CASSSGFNYGYTF. CDR3 sequence (DNA): TGTGCCAGCAGCTCCGGGTTCAACTATGGCTACACCTTC.

This chain links TRBV6-5 with TRBJ2-7; D remains ambiguous. Germline-derived CDR1 and CDR2 are MNHEY and SVGAGI. V lost 2 bases and J 1 base, leaving 6 bases between the germline ends. The CDR3 consists of 13 residues. CDR3 sequence: CASSYRESYEQYF. The CDR3, as DNA: TGTGCCAGCAGTTACAGAGAGTCCTACGAGCAGTACTTC.

This chain links TRBV19 with TRBJ1-5; a weak D match, TRBD1 (6 bases). V was trimmed by 1 base and J by 8 bases, leaving 21 bases between them. CDR1 and CDR2 from the germline V gene are LNHDA and SQIVND (reference sequence). This CDR3 has 17 amino acids. The DNA of the CDR3 is TGTGCCAGTAGTATAGTCTACGGCAGGGGAAAAGTAGAGCCCCAGCATTTT. Amino acids: CASSIVYGRGKVEPQHF.

The chain has TRBV15 and TRBJ2-1, with 7 bases aligning to TRBD1. V was pared by 3 bases and J by 8 bases, with 13 bases of the junction left unmatched. Germline loops: CDR1 LNHNV, CDR2 YYDKDF (reference sequence). The CDR3 has 16 residues. CDR3 loop: CATSRGDRDTADEQFF. The CDR3 DNA sequence: TGTGCCACCAGCAGGGGAGACAGGGACACTGCCGATGAGCAGTTCTTC.

CDR3 region: CASSLERYTQYF. In DNA form, the CDR3 reads TGTGCCAGCAGTTTGGAGCGGTATACGCAGTATTTT. The chain carries TRBV28 and TRBJ2-3; perhaps TRBD2 as D (5 bases). Germline V gene lookup returns CDR1 MDHEN and CDR2 SYDVKM. This CDR3 comprises 12 residues. V shed 3 bases and J shed 7 bases, with 8 bases lying between them. Variable domain in full (rest from reference TRBV28 and TRBJ2-3): DVKVTQSSRYLVKRTGEKVFLECVQDMDHENMFWYRQDPGLGLRLIYFSYDVKMKEKGDIPEGYSVSREKKERFSLILESASTNQTSMYLCASSLERYTQYFGPGTRLTVL.

The chain joins TRBV28 to TRBJ1-2; a possible D gene is TRBD1 (5 bases). CDR3 size: 12 residues. CDR1 and CDR2 (germline): MDHEN, SYDVKM. V was cut by 6 bases and J by 8 bases, with 13 bases left in between. CDR3 in amino acids: CASSRWGEGYTF. CDR3 DNA: TGTGCCAGCAGCCGGTGGGGGGAGGGCTACACCTTC.

This clone turned up a few times. This rearrangement joins TRBV4-3 to TRBJ1-1; D gene unclear. The CDR3 has 14 residues. From germline, CDR1 is LGHNA and CDR2 YSLEER. The V gene lost 0 bases and the J gene lost 1 base, with 6 bases spanning the gap. The CDR3 loop is CASSQDLRNTEAFF. The CDR3 nucleotides are TGCGCCAGCAGCCAAGATCTCAGGAACACTGAAGCTTTCTTT.

The rearrangement uses TRBV5-6 and TRBJ2-3, with a possible D match to TRBD1 (6 bases). Trimming left V 0 bases short and J 1 base short, with 12 bases between. This CDR3 has 16 amino acids. CDR1 is SGHDT and CDR2 is YYEEEE in the germline V gene. The CDR3, as DNA: TGTGCCAGCAGCTTGGCACAGGGAAGTGGCACAGATACGCAGTATTTT. Its protein product is CASSLAQGSGTDTQYF.

The rearrangement links TRBV30 to TRBJ1-3, with no clear D. The V gene lost 0 bases and the J gene lost 4 bases, with 10 bases spanning the gap. From germline, CDR1 is GTSNPN and CDR2 SVGIG (reference sequence). This CDR3 comprises 14 residues. The CDR3 DNA is TGTGCCTGGAGTGTAGGTTCGGGGGGAAACACCATATATTTT. This encodes CAWSVGSGGNTIYF.

The chain couples TRBV5-6 to TRBJ1-1; D remains ambiguous. Germline lookup yields CDR1 SGHDT and CDR2 YYEEEE. Trimming pared 0 bases from V and 1 base from J, leaving 4 bases between. The CDR3 contains 13 residues. CDR3: CASSLERNTEAFF. Written as DNA, the CDR3 is TGTGCCAGCAGCTTGGAGAGGAACACTGAAGCTTTCTTT. The variable domain in full, with the rest retrieved from reference TRBV5-6 and TRBJ1-1, is DAGVTQSPTHLIKTRGQQVTLRCSPKSGHDTVSWYQQALGQGPQFIFQYYEEEERQRGNFPDRFSGHQFPNYSSELNVNALLLGDSALYLCASSLERNTEAFFGQGTRLTVV.